This TCR beta chain was sequenced for a study of shared clonotypes between healthy human individuals. Study-wide results and limits: Among donors, sharing of clonotypes was expected to be affected by sequencing depth.

About this clone itself: The target antigen is unknown.

Each of the donors was a healthy adult who was HIV-negative and had not had a recent acute infection or vaccination. Genomic DNA for unsorted samples, which was extracted with the QIAamp DNA Blood Mini kit, came from some 100 million PBMCs. Genomic DNA per cell subset filled all wells of several immunoSEQ plates. Method: immunoSEQ multiplex PCR; TCRdb's copy keeps in-frame clones and lacks some. This sample has fewer than 700,000 clones; 70% to 80% occur once, and the top ten carry 12%. V gave up 3 bases and J gave up 0 bases, with 12 bases separating them. Germline-derived CDR1 and CDR2 are ENHRY and SYGVKD. The CDR3 contains 16 residues.

The chain combines TRBV10-3 with TRBJ1-5; a weak D match, TRBD1 (5 bases). This receptor was identified in a woman in her forties in good health. Some clones in this sample may be carry-over from other donors' samples. Sequenced: PBMCs. CDR3 nucleotides: TGTGCCATCAGTGATAGCCCGGGGGGTAGCAATCAGCCCCAGCATTTT. Translated, it gives CAISDSPGGSNQPQHF.